One sample yielded the 8 T cell receptor beta chains listed below, sequenced in a study of OX40 agonist ivuxolimab in advanced cancers. Sequencing used immunoSEQ multiplex PCR; TCRdb keeps in-frame clones, though not all of them. This sample has tens of thousands of clones, with about 87% found just once. Sequences were derived from CD4+ or CD8+ T cells sorted from blood, sampled in a trial of the OX40 agonist ivuxolimab. Source of these receptors: an adult with an advanced solid tumor such as melanoma, head and neck, liver or kidney cancer.

This chain uses TRBV7-2 with TRBJ2-7, with 7 bases matching TRBD2. CDR1 is SGHTA and CDR2 is FQGNSA in the germline V gene. V was pared by 1 base and J by 8 bases, with 11 bases of the junction left unmatched. This CDR3 is 15 amino acids long. The CDR3 coding sequence is TGTGCCAGCAGCTTAGGCGCTAGCGGCCAATCCAAGCAGTACTTC. This codes for CASSLGASGQSKQYF.

The chain recombines TRBV5-1 with TRBJ2-5; a possible D gene is TRBD2 (6 bases). The CDR3 totals 15 residues. With 4 bases removed from V and 4 bases from J, the gap between germline ends came to 17 bases. The V gene's germline CDR1 is SGHRS and CDR2 YFSETQ. Here the CDR3 reads CASSQDVSGVETQYF. Written as DNA, the CDR3 is TGCGCCAGCAGCCAGGATGTGTCGGGGGTAGAGACCCAGTACTTC.

V usage is TRBV6-1 and J usage is TRBJ1-1; 7 nucleotides line up with TRBD1. V was clipped by 8 bases and J by 0 bases; unmatched bases: 9. The CDR3 contains 15 residues. Looked up from germline, CDR1 is MNHNS and CDR2 is SASEGT. CDR3 loop: CASGRGRAMNTEAFF. The CDR3 DNA sequence: TGTGCCAGCGGTAGGGGGCGAGCGATGAACACTGAAGCTTTCTTT.

V is TRBV7-9 and J is TRBJ2-5, with D possibly matching TRBD1 (7 bases). Looked up from germline, CDR1 is SEHNR and CDR2 is FQNEAQ (reference sequence). The ends were cut back, 0 bases at V and 5 bases at J, with 16 bases in the middle. CDR3 length: 16 residues. In DNA, the CDR3 is TGTGCCAGCAGCTTAGCGAGGGGGGTGACAGGGGAGACCCAGTACTTC. This translates into CASSLARGVTGETQYF.

This clone was seen a single time. The chain recombines TRBV5-6 with TRBJ2-3, with TRBD2 identical over 8 bases. Per the germline V gene, CDR1 is SGHDT and CDR2 is YYEEEE. The CDR3 length is 16 residues. Losses at the gene ends were 3 bases for V and 2 bases for J; bases not matched to a gene: 8. The CDR3 region is CASSSARAGDTDTQYF. The CDR3 DNA sequence: TGTGCCAGCAGCTCAGCTCGAGCGGGGGACACAGATACGCAGTATTTT.

J is TRBJ1-1 and V is TRBV30; D unclear. The CDR3 runs 14 residues. Germline-derived CDR1 and CDR2 are GTSNPN and SVGIG (reference sequence). Trimming pared 4 bases from V and 7 bases from J, leaving 19 bases between. CDR3 in amino acids: CAWKLGTQRGEAFF. CDR3 bases: TGTGCCTGGAAATTAGGTACACAACGAGGTGAAGCTTTCTTT.

V is TRBV6-5 and J is TRBJ2-7, with D unclear. Trimming left V 2 bases short and J 0 bases short, with 8 bases between. The CDR3 contains 14 residues. Germline V gene sequence: CDR1 MNHEY, CDR2 SVGAGI. The CDR3 sequence is CASSYGVSSYEQYF. In DNA form, the CDR3 reads TGTGCCAGCAGTTACGGGGTGAGCTCCTACGAGCAGTACTTC.

This clone was seen a few times. CDR3 sequence reads: CSVGQGNNEQYF. The CDR3 DNA sequence: TGCAGCGTGGGACAGGGTAACAACGAGCAGTACTTC. This chain joins TRBV29-1 and TRBJ2-7; 9 bases align to TRBD1. The J segment lost 5 bases and the V segment lost 6 bases, leaving 5 bases of the junction unmatched. CDR3 length equals 12 residues. Germline values: CDR1 SQVTM, CDR2 ANQGSEA.